Sequencing of this T cell receptor beta chain was carried out in a study of response to subunit inactivated influenza vaccine. General observations from the study: Only a handful of new T cells, the authors suggested, are recruited with each seasonal influenza vaccination.

Comments on this clonotype: Its target is not known.

A single record per CDR3 protein comes from TCRdb applying MiXCR to the RT-PCR reads. The sample includes about 780,000 distinct CDR3 sequences, about a fifth of them seen just once. The V and J ends lost 3 bases and 8 bases, in that order; junction bases with no gene match: 8. Germline V gives CDR1 LGHDT, CDR2 YNNKEL (reference sequence). The CDR3 runs to 15 residues. The material was PBMCs from blood, obtained roughly 5 days after vaccination. The origin of this receptor is a man aged 50-59 years who received an inactivated influenza vaccine. The chain combines TRBV3-1 with TRBJ1-3; the match to TRBD1 covers 9 bases. In nucleotides, the CDR3 is TGTGCCAGCAGCCAGGGACAGGGAGCGACAGACACCATATATTTT. Translating it yields CASSQGQGATDTIYF.